This T cell receptor (beta chain) was profiled in a study of T cells expressing NK-cell markers (dated by TCRdb to about 2020). With regard to the full study: In sorted CD3+CD56+NKG2C+, CD3+CD56+NKG2C- and CD3+CD56-NKG2C+ T-cell subsets from several donors, TCR beta-chain repertoires were profiled. Illumina HiSeq 2000/2500, MiSeq or NextSeq was used to sequence libraries as 2 x 150 bp reads. All eight donors whose samples were sequenced were randomly selected healthy volunteers, three of them men and five women. Among the eight sequenced donors, only one was HCMV-seronegative, while the other seven were HCMV-seropositive. Points the paper makes about the study in general: In several donors, the dominant CD3+CD56+NKG2C+ clonotypes were found to rank among the top 10 CD8+ clonotypes and to make up about 1.0-7.5% of CD8+ T cells. Whether the expanded NKG2C-expressing T cell clones were specific for HCMV antigens remained unclear. Those dominant clonotypes were again the most abundant among CD3+CD56-NKG2C+ cells in several donors, at about 25-60.1%.

HCMV-specific IgG was detected in serum with a commercial ELISA kit to determine HCMV serostatus. Peripheral blood mononuclear cells were isolated from blood by Ficoll density gradient centrifugation. Instrument used: Illumina HiSeq 2000. TCR beta cDNA libraries were made by 5'RACE template switching that added a universal primer site and unique molecular identifiers. cDNA synthesis was primed from the TCR beta constant segment, followed by two successive PCR amplification steps. As for the original processing: MIGEC was used to demultiplex reads and group reads by UMI, and MiTCR was used to assemble and quantify clonotypes. Only TCR cDNA sequences supported by at least two reads were kept to exclude erroneous sequences. The tcR package was used for downstream repertoire analysis, and clonotypes were matched between fractions using CDR3 nucleotide sequence together with V segment. VDJmatch was used to annotate antigen specificity against VDJdb, with one amino acid substitution allowed in CDR3. Following reprocessing of the reads by TCRdb, the data hold one row per CDR3 protein sequence and no DNA is available. It is TCRdb's table, rather than the study itself, that gives the V and J calls and clone size. The data table for this sample lists about 380,000 distinct CDR3 sequences. The ten largest clones represent around 5.3% of the sample.

Notes on this clonotype: Its cognate antigen has yet to be identified.

The CDR3 holds 18 amino acids from the cysteine to the phenylalanine. Only the protein is on record. The CDR1 and CDR2 encoded by the germline V gene are SGHVS and FNYEAQ. This receptor was identified in a man aged 18 to 69 in good health. What was sequenced was blood T cells: a sorted CD56 or NKG2C T cell subset, CD4+ or CD8+ T cells, or bulk PBMC T cells (not recorded which). The sequence is built from TRBV7-6 and TRBJ2-6; TCRdb reports TRBD1, a call that lacks DNA to check it against. The CDR3 region has the sequence CASSPMGTGSAGANVLTF.